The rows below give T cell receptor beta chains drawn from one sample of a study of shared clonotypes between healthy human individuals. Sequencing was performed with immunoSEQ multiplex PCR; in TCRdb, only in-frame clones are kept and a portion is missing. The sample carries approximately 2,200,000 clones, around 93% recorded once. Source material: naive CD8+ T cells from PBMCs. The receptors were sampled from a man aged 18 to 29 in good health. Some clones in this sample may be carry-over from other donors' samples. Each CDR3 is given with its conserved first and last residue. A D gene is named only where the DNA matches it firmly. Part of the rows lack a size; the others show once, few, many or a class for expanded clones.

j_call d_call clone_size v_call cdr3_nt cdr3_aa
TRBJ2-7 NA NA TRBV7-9 TGTGCCAGCAGCTCCGGGGTTAAGAGCGAGCAGTACTTC CASSSGVKSEQYF
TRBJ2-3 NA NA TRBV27 TGTGCCAGCAGTTGGGCTCCACTCAGGGTTGTTGATACAGATACGCAGTATTTT CASSWAPLRVVDTDTQYF
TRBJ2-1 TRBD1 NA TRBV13 TGTGCCAGCGGACCGGACAGGGGGCTACGGGAGCAGTTCTTC CASGPDRGLREQFF
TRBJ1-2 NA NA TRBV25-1 TGTGCCAGCAGCGAATCGAGACGGAACAGTAACTATGGCTACACCTTC CASSESRRNSNYGYTF
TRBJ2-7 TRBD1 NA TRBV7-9 TGTGCCAGCAGCTTAGGTGGTCCCGGGACAGGGATGGGATACGAGCAGTACTTC CASSLGGPGTGMGYEQYF
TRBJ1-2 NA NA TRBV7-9 TGTGCCAGCAGCCAGATGGGGGCAGACTATGGCTACACCTTC CASSQMGADYGYTF
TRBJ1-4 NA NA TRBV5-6 TGTGCCAGCAGCTTGGCCTTGGTGACGGCTGAAAAACTGTTTTTT CASSLALVTAEKLFF
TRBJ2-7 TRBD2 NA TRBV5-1 TGCGCCAGCAGCTTGATCGCGGGAGGGCCCGAATACGAGCAGTACTTC CASSLIAGGPEYEQYF
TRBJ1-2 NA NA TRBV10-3 TGTGCCATCAGTGAGGGGGCTGGTGGCTACACCTTC CAISEGAGGYTF
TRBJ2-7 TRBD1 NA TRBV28 TGTGCCAGCAGTTTTGAGGTCCGGGACAGGGGCTACGAGCAGTACTTC CASSFEVRDRGYEQYF
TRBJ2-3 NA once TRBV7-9 TGTGCCAGCAGCTTTGGGGCAATTAGCACAGATACGCAGTATTTT CASSFGAISTDTQYF
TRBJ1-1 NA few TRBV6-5 TGTGCCAGCAGTTACTCTAGGGTCCCGAACACTGAAGCTTTCTTT CASSYSRVPNTEAFF
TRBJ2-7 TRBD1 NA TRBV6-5 TGTGCCAGCAGTTTCTCCGCGAACAGGGGGCGCGAGCAGTACTTC CASSFSANRGREQYF
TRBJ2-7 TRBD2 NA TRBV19 TGTGCCAGTAGTATAGGGCTAGCGGACTACGAGCAGTACTTC CASSIGLADYEQYF
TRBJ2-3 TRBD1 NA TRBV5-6 TGTGCCAGCAGCCCGGGACAGGGTTTAAGAGATACGCAGTATTTT CASSPGQGLRDTQYF
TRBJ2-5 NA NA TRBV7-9 TGTGCCAGCAGCTCCACTAGCCCGAGTGAGACCCAGTACTTC CASSSTSPSETQYF
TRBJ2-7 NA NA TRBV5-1 TGCGCCAGCAGCGGGACTGTTATCTACGAGCAGTACTTC CASSGTVIYEQYF
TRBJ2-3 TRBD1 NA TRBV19 TGTGCCAGTAGTCCAGCCGACAGGGGGTACACAGATACGCAGTATTTT CASSPADRGYTDTQYF
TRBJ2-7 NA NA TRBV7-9 TGTGCCAGCAGCCCAATGGTCGGGGAGCAGTACTTC CASSPMVGEQYF
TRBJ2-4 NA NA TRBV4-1 TGCGCCAGCAGCCAAGTTCGCGTCGAATTTGAGGGAAAAAACATTCAGTACTTC CASSQVRVEFEGKNIQYF
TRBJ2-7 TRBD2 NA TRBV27 TGTGCCAGCAGTCTGGGGGCTAGCGGGAGTAACGAGCAGTACTTC CASSLGASGSNEQYF
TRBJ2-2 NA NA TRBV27 TGTGCCAGCAGTTTGGGAACAGCTAACACCGGGGAGCTGTTTTTT CASSLGTANTGELFF
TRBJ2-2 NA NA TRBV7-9 TGTGCCAGCAGTCACATCAACAGGGAGCCCTCGAACACCGGGGAGCTGTTTTTT CASSHINREPSNTGELFF
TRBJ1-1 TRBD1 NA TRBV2 TGTGCCAGCAGTGAATTTGGACAGGAAGACACTGAAGCTTTCTTT CASSEFGQEDTEAFF
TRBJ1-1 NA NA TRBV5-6 TGTGCCAGCAGCTTGGTATATCGGGGGCTGAACACTGAAGCTTTCTTT CASSLVYRGLNTEAFF
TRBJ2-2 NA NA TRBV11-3 TGTGCCAGCAGCTTAGTCGGGGGAACGAACACCGGGGAGCTGTTTTTT CASSLVGGTNTGELFF
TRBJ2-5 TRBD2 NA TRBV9 TGTGCCAGCAGCGGGTCTAGCGGGAGGGCCCGCCTAGATTGGGAGACCCAGTACTTC CASSGSSGRARLDWETQYF
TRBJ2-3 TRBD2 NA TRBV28 TGTGCCAGCAGTTTAAGGCCTAGCGGGAGCTGGGGTACGCAGTATTTT CASSLRPSGSWGTQYF
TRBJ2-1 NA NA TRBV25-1 TGTGCCAGCAGTGAAACCTTGACAGCCAACAATGAGCAGTTCTTC CASSETLTANNEQFF
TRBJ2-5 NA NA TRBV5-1 TGCGCCAGCAGCCAGGACGGTCTCCGGGGGGAGACCCAGTACTTC CASSQDGLRGETQYF
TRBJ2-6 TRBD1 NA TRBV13 TGTGCCAGCAGCCCACAGGGGGCGTGGGGGGCCAACGTCCTGACTTTC CASSPQGAWGANVLTF
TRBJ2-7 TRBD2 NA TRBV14 TGTGCCAGCAGCCAAGTCAGAGGGAGGGCCGGAATCCACGAGCAGTACTTC CASSQVRGRAGIHEQYF